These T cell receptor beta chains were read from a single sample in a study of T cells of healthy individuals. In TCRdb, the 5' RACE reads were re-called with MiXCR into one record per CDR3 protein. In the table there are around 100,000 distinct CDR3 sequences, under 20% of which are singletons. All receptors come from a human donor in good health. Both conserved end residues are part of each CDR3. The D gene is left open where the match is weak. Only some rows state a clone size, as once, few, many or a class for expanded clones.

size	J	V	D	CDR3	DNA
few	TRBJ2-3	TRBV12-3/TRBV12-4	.	CASSLAVSGGVDTQYF	TGTGCCAGCAGTTTAGCTGTCTCCGGGGGCGTAGATACGCAGTATTTT
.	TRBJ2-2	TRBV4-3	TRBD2	CASSHVWSGKTGELFF	TGCGCCAGCAGCCATGTGTGGAGCGGGAAAACCGGGGAGCTGTTTTTT
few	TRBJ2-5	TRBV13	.	CASSAGPRGKTQYF	TGTGCCAGCAGCGCGGGACCTAGAGGAAAGACCCAGTACTTC
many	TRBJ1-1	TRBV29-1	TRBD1	CSVARDRGSEAFF	TGCAGCGTTGCACGAGACAGGGGGTCTGAAGCTTTCTTT
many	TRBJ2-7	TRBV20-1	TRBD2	CSARPSGRARYEQYF	TGCAGTGCTAGACCTAGCGGGAGGGCAAGGTACGAGCAGTACTTC
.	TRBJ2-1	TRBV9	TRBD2	CASSPRPGGGEQFF	TGTGCCAGCAGCCCCCGACCGGGGGGTGGTGAGCAGTTCTTC
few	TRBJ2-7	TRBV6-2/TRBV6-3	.	CASSSVTPYEQYF	TGTGCCAGCAGTTCCGTCACACCTTACGAGCAGTACTTC
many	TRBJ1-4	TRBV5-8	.	CASSLLRARAEKLFF	TGTGCCAGCAGCTTGCTAAGGGCTAGAGCGGAAAAACTGTTTTTT
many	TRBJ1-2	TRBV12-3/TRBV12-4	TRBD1	CASSSRDRGRNGYTF	TGTGCCAGCAGTTCCCGGGACAGGGGGCGAAATGGCTACACCTTC
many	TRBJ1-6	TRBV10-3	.	CAISETYSPLHF	TGTGCCATCAGTGAGACCTATTCACCCCTCCACTTT
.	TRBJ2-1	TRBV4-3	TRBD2	CASSVLAGDYNEQFF	TGCGCCAGCAGCGTACTAGCGGGGGATTACAATGAGCAGTTCTTC
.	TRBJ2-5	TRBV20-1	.	CSAAGPQGETQYF	TGCAGTGCCGCGGGGCCTCAAGGCGAGACCCAGTACTTC
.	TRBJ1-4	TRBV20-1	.	CSARRREKLFF	TGCAGTGCTAGGAGGAGGGAAAAACTGTTTTTT
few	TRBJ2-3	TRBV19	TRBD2	CASSEAGGPDTQYF	TGTGCCAGTAGCGAAGCGGGAGGACCAGATACGCAGTATTTT
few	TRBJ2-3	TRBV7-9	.	CASSLSEGIRPSTDTQYF	TGTGCCAGCAGCTTATCAGAAGGCATTCGGCCTAGCACAGATACGCAGTATTTT
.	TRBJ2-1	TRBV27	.	CASGEFGEQFF	TGTGCCAGCGGAGAATTCGGGGAGCAGTTCTTC
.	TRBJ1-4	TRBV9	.	CASSPDIGEKLFF	TGTGCCAGCAGCCCCGACATTGGTGAAAAACTGTTTTTT
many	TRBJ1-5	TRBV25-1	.	CASSEYSGQPQHF	TGTGCCAGCAGTGAATATTCTGGTCAGCCCCAGCATTTT
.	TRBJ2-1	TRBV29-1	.	CSAARGSYNEQFF	TGCAGCGCCGCTAGGGGCTCCTACAATGAGCAGTTCTTC
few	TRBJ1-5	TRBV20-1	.	CSAGSGNQPQHF	TGCAGTGCAGGGTCGGGGAATCAGCCCCAGCATTTT
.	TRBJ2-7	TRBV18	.	CASSYSMAGDYEQYF	TGTGCCAGCAGTTACTCGATGGCCGGAGACTACGAGCAGTACTTC
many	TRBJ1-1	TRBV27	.	CASSPPPGNTEAFF	TGTGCCAGCAGTCCGCCCCCAGGGAACACTGAAGCTTTCTTT
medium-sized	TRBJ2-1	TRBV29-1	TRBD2	CSVPGTNSNEQFF	TGCAGCGTTCCCGGGACTAATTCAAATGAGCAGTTCTTC
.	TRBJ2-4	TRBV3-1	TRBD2	CASSRLAGVENIQYF	TGTGCCAGCAGCCGCCTAGCGGGAGTTGAAAACATTCAGTACTTC
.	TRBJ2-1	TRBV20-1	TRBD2	CSARDFRLAEPSSSYNEQFF	TGCAGTGCTAGAGACTTCCGACTAGCGGAACCCTCGAGCTCCTACAATGAGCAGTTCTTC
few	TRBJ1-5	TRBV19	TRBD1	CASSREGQGLRQPQHF	TGTGCCAGTAGTCGAGAGGGACAGGGGTTGAGGCAGCCCCAGCATTTT
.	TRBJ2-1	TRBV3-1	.	CASSQAGAGAGEQFF	TGTGCCAGCAGCCAAGCGGGGGCCGGGGCTGGTGAGCAGTTCTTC
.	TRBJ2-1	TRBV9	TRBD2	CASSVALIAGDNEQFF	TGTGCCAGCAGCGTAGCGTTGATAGCGGGAGACAATGAGCAGTTCTTC
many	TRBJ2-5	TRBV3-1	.	CASSQASTVGTQYF	TGTGCCAGCAGCCAAGCTAGCACAGTGGGGACCCAGTACTTC
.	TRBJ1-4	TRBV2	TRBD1	CASGSRIGTGGEKLFF	TGTGCCAGCGGATCCAGAATAGGGACAGGGGGCGAAAAACTGTTTTTT
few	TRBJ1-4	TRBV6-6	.	CASSLTSDGNEKLFF	TGTGCCAGCAGTTTAACGAGCGACGGAAATGAAAAACTGTTTTTT
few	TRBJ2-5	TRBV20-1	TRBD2	CSASDILAGEGETQYF	TGCAGTGCTAGCGACATTCTAGCGGGAGAAGGCGAGACCCAGTACTTC
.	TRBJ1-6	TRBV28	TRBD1	CASSSPGQQSPLHF	TGTGCCAGCAGCTCACCGGGACAGCAATCACCCCTCCACTTT
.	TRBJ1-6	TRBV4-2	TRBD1	CASSTGGPNSPLHF	TGTGCCAGCAGCACAGGGGGCCCCAATTCACCCCTCCACTTT
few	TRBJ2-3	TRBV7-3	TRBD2	CASSLTPSGTDTQYF	TGTGCCAGCAGCTTAACTCCTAGCGGGACAGATACGCAGTATTTT
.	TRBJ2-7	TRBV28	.	CASSFSSYEQYF	TGTGCCAGCAGTTTCTCCTCGTACGAGCAGTACTTC
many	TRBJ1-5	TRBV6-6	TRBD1	CASSYRWTGGGFGNQPQHF	TGTGCCAGCAGTTACCGATGGACAGGGGGCGGTTTCGGCAATCAGCCCCAGCATTTT
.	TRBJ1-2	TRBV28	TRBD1	CASSFRGLGGYTF	TGTGCCAGCAGTTTCAGGGGGCTAGGTGGCTACACCTTC
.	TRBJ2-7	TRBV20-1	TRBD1	CSVRTGNFYEQYF	TGCAGTGTCAGGACAGGCAATTTCTACGAGCAGTACTTC
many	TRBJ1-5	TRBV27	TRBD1	CASSTGTGGYSQPQHF	TGTGCCAGCAGCACAGGGACAGGGGGCTATAGTCAGCCCCAGCATTTT
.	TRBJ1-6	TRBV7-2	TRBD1	CASNSRQGYNSPLHF	TGTGCCAGCAACTCGCGACAGGGCTATAATTCACCCCTCCACTTT
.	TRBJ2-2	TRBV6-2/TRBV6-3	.	CASSPLLVGHNTGELFF	TGTGCCAGCAGCCCCCTTTTAGTGGGGCATAACACCGGGGAGCTGTTTTTT
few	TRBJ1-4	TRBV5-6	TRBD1	CASSFIGGPPNEKLFF	TGTGCCAGCAGCTTCATAGGGGGCCCGCCTAATGAAAAACTGTTTTTT
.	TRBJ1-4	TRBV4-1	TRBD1	CASSQEDGGTGSEKLFF	TGCGCCAGCAGCCAAGAGGATGGCGGGACAGGGTCTGAAAAACTGTTTTTT
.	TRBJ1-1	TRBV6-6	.	CASSYSRGKNTEAFF	TGTGCCAGCAGTTACTCCAGGGGAAAGAACACTGAAGCTTTCTTT
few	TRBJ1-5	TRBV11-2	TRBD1	CASSLIADREGWQPQHF	TGTGCCAGCAGCTTAATTGCGGACAGGGAAGGGTGGCAGCCCCAGCATTTT
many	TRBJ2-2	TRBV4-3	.	CASSQGSSANTGELFF	TGCGCCAGCAGCCAAGGATCTAGCGCGAACACCGGGGAGCTGTTTTTT
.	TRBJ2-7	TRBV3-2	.	CASSPTQGTHYEQYF	TGTGCCAGCAGCCCAACTCAGGGTACTCACTACGAGCAGTACTTC
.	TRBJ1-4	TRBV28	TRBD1	CASSSGTGNEKLFF	TGTGCCAGCAGTTCTGGGACAGGGAACGAAAAACTGTTTTTT
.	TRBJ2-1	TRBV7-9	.	CASSLAPSHNEQFF	TGTGCCAGCAGCTTAGCCCCTAGCCACAATGAGCAGTTCTTC
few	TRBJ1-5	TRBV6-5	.	CASSPFVFQPQHF	TGTGCCAGCAGTCCCTTTGTATTTCAGCCCCAGCATTTT
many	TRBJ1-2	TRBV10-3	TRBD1	CAISDVTGPYGYTF	TGTGCCATCAGTGACGTGACAGGGCCCTATGGCTACACCTTC
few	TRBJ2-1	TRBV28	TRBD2	CASSLWGGVVF	TGTGCCAGCAGTTTGTGGGGGGGTGTAGTCTTC
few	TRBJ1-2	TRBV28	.	CASSGHGTHYGYTF	TGTGCCAGCAGCGGTCACGGGACACACTATGGCTACACCTTC
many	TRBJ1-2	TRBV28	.	CASSPAELYGYTF	TGTGCCAGCAGTCCGGCGGAGCTCTATGGCTACACCTTC
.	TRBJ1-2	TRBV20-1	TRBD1	CSARDDRAFHGYTF	TGCAGTGCTAGAGATGACAGGGCCTTTCATGGCTACACCTTC
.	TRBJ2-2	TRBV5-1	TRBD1	CASSFGTGRDGELFF	TGCGCCAGCAGCTTCGGGACAGGGCGCGACGGGGAGCTGTTTTTT
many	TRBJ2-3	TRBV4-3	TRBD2	CASSQDLAGARDTQYF	TGCGCCAGCAGCCAAGATCTAGCGGGGGCCCGGGATACGCAGTATTTT
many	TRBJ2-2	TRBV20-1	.	CSAPTRFAGELFF	TGCAGTGCTCCCACCAGGTTCGCCGGGGAGCTGTTTTTT
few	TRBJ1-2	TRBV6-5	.	CASRVGGSYGYTF	TGTGCCAGCAGGGTCGGCGGGAGCTATGGCTACACCTTC